The TCR beta chain described here comes from a study of blood T cell repertoires in COVID-19. For the study at large: Both acute and convalescent COVID-19 samples were obtained from the United States, Italy and Spain. PBMCs, B-cell-depleted T cells, or T cells were the source of the cDNA or gDNA that made up the material.

Profiling relied on immunoSEQ multiplex PCR, and the TCRdb table lists in-frame clones only, not all of them. The sample comprises around 61,000 clones, roughly nine tenths of which are singletons, and 43% rests with the top ten. This clone was seen just once. Seattle's cohort entered during active infection and was followed longitudinally. The specimen sequenced was peripheral blood. The TCR sequence derives from a woman aged 60 to 75 with COVID-19, enrolled during active disease.

The chain's CDR3 is CASSWEGLKTQYF. The DNA for the CDR3 is TGTGCCAGCAGTTGGGAGGGCCTGAAGACCCAGTACTTC. The chain combines TRBV6-2 or TRBV6-3 with TRBJ2-5, with 7 positions matching TRBD2. J gave up 6 bases and V 4 bases, and 5 bases lay outside the gene matches. In germline, CDR1 is MNHEY, CDR2 SVGEGT. This CDR3 has 13 residues.